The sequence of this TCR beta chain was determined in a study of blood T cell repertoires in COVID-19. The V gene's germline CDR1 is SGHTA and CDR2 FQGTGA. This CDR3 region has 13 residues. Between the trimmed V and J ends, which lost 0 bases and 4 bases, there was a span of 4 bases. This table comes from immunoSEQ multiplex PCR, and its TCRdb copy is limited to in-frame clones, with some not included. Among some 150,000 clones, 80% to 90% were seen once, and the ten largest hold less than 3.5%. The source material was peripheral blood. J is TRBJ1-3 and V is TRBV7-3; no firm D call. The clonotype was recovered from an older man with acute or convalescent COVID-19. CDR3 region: CASSLTQGNTIYF. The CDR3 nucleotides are TGTGCCAGCAGCTTAACGCAGGGAAACACCATATATTTT.